The 10 T cell receptor beta chains reported below all come from one sample, sequenced in a study of CD8 T cells in ankylosing spondylitis. TCRdb reprocessed the 5' RACE reads with MiXCR, giving one entry per CDR3 protein. The top ten clones hold approximately 3% of a sample with about 39,000 distinct CDR3 sequences, approximately 3% of them seen once. Sequenced: blood, either unsorted or a sorted T cell fraction (not recorded which). Source of these receptors: a male donor with ankylosing spondylitis or in good health (not recorded which).

The chain joins TRBV9 to TRBJ2-5; TRBD2 matches at 11 bases. The germline V gene has CDR1 SGDLS and CDR2 YYNGEE. This CDR3 has 18 residues. With V trimmed by 4 bases and J by 1 base, 12 bases remained unmatched. Written as DNA, the CDR3 is TGTGCCAGCAGCCCCCGGATGGGTCTAGCGGGGGGCCAAGAGACCCAGTACTTC. Amino acids: CASSPRMGLAGGQETQYF.

This clonotype was observed a few times. This chain uses TRBV9 with TRBJ2-1, with 10 bases identical to TRBD2. The CDR3 totals 15 residues. Germline CDR1 is SGDLS and CDR2 is YYNGEE. V shed 4 bases and J 3 bases; nucleotides not matched to a gene: 4. This chain's CDR3 is CASSSGTSDYNEQFF. For the CDR3, the DNA is TGTGCCAGCAGCTCCGGGACTAGCGACTACAATGAGCAGTTCTTC.

At least ten counts were recorded for this clonotype. The V gene is TRBV9, the J gene TRBJ2-3, with D possibly being TRBD1 (5 bases). V was shortened by 2 bases and J by 6 bases, with 10 bases between the two germline ends. CDR1 and CDR2 from the germline V gene are SGDLS and YYNGEE. The CDR3 has 13 amino acids. The CDR3 is CASSVRTSDTQYF. The CDR3 nucleotides are TGTGCCAGCAGCGTTAGGACATCCGATACGCAGTATTTT.

This clonotype was detected ten times or more. The chain uses TRBV9 and TRBJ1-1; D perhaps matches TRBD1 (5 bases). This CDR3 spans 14 amino acids. Trimming shortened V by 4 bases and J by 3 bases, and 13 bases separated the two germline ends. Germline V CDR1 and CDR2: SGDLS, YYNGEE. CDR3 loop: CASSPRGRDTEAFF. CDR3 coding DNA: TGTGCCAGCAGCCCTAGGGGAAGGGACACTGAAGCTTTCTTT.

This clonotype came up many times. This rearrangement joins TRBV9 to TRBJ2-3; 8 nucleotides agree with TRBD1. Germline CDR1 and CDR2: SGDLS and YYNGEE. The V gene end was trimmed by 4 bases and the J gene end by 4 bases; junction bases not matched to a gene: 14. This CDR3 has 17 residues. The CDR3 nucleotides are TGTGCCAGCAGCACCTCGCTGGACAGGGTTCTTCCAGATACGCAGTATTTT. Translation gives CASSTSLDRVLPDTQYF.

This clonotype was observed at least ten times. This rearrangement joins TRBV9 to TRBJ2-6, with D possibly being TRBD2 (7 bases). The CDR3 totals 21 residues. The V end lost 6 bases, the J end lost 2 bases, and 30 bases lay between the germline ends. Germline CDR1 is SGDLS and CDR2 is YYNGEE. The CDR3 nucleotides are TGTGCCAGCACCCTAGCCCCACACAAAGGGGGGGGAACGGCTGGGGCCAACGTCCTGACTTTC. Protein sequence: CASTLAPHKGGGTAGANVLTF.

This clonotype occurred many times. The chain links TRBV9 to TRBJ2-2; D perhaps matches TRBD1 (5 bases). V shed 4 bases and J shed 4 bases, with 14 bases lying between them. From germline, CDR1 is SGDLS and CDR2 YYNGEE. The CDR3 is made up of 15 amino acids. The CDR3 DNA sequence: TGTGCCAGCAGCAGAAAGGGGATGGGCACCGGGGAGCTGTTTTTT. Its translation is CASSRKGMGTGELFF.

This clonotype was picked up many times. The chain is built from TRBV9 and TRBJ2-2, with TRBD2 identical over 11 bases. The V and J ends lost 4 bases and 0 bases, in that order; junction bases with no gene match: 8. Germline V gene data show CDR1 as SGDLS and CDR2 as YYNGEE. The CDR3 spans 18 residues. CDR3 residues: CASSPWVAGGPNTGELFF. In nucleotides, the CDR3 is TGTGCCAGCAGCCCATGGGTAGCGGGAGGGCCGAACACCGGGGAGCTGTTTTTT.

This clonotype has ten or more counts. CDR3 DNA: TGTGCCAGCAGCGTAGGTAGCGCTTTGGAGACAGATACGCAGTATTTT. This sequence encodes CASSVGSALETDTQYF. The V gene is TRBV9, the J gene TRBJ2-3, with D possibly being TRBD2 (5 bases). Germline V gene lookup returns CDR1 SGDLS and CDR2 YYNGEE. Trimming shortened V by 0 bases and J by 3 bases, and 14 bases separated the two germline ends. The CDR3 consists of 16 residues.

At least ten counts were recorded for this clonotype. The chain couples TRBV9 to TRBJ2-6; D remains ambiguous. V was shortened by 3 bases and J by 0 bases, with 1 base between the two germline ends. The length of the CDR3 is 13 residues. Germline CDR1 SGDLS, CDR2 YYNGEE. The CDR3 reads CASSASGANVLTF. DNA of the CDR3: TGTGCCAGCAGCGCCTCTGGGGCCAACGTCCTGACTTTC.